This entry lists 10 T cell receptor beta chains sequenced from one sample in a study of blood T cell repertoires in COVID-19. Using immunoSEQ multiplex PCR, the repertoire was profiled, and TCRdb retains in-frame clones only, with some absent. This table has tens of thousands of clones, 80% to 90% appearing once. The sequenced sample consisted of peripheral blood. The receptors here all came from a woman between 50 and 59 years old with acute or convalescent COVID-19.

V is TRBV7-9 and J is TRBJ2-1; 7 bases line up with TRBD2. CDR3 length: 16 amino acids. J lost 2 bases, V lost 0 bases, and 4 bases had no gene match. CDR1 is SEHNR, CDR2 FQNEAQ, per germline (reference sequence). The CDR3 loop reads CASSLAYGLAYNEQFF. CDR3 coding DNA: TGTGCCAGCAGCTTAGCTTATGGACTAGCCTACAATGAGCAGTTCTTC.

This clone is labeled as large. The DNA of the CDR3 is TGTGCCAGTAGTCCCCCGGGACACACCTTTTATAGCAATCAGCCCCAGCATTTT. It specifies CASSPPGHTFYSNQPQHF. This chain joins TRBV19 and TRBJ1-5; D is perhaps TRBD1 (6 bases). V shed 5 bases and J shed 0 bases, with 20 bases lying between them. This CDR3 comprises 18 residues. Germline values: CDR1 LNHDA, CDR2 SQIVND (reference sequence).

This clone was seen once. The V and J genes are TRBV4-2 and TRBJ2-5, with D perhaps TRBD1 (6 bases). V shed 2 bases and J shed 5 bases, with 15 bases lying between them. Germline loops: CDR1 LGHNA, CDR2 YNFKEQ. The CDR3 has 15 residues. CDR3 sequence: CASSQNLGAPETQYF. In nucleotides, the CDR3 is TGTGCCAGCAGCCAAAATTTGGGGGCCCCTGAGACCCAGTACTTC.

V is TRBV30 and J is TRBJ2-4, with 9 bases that match TRBD1. Germline assignment: CDR1 GTSNPN and CDR2 SVGIG (reference sequence). With 1 base clipped from V and 7 bases from J, the junction kept 8 bases outside the gene matches. The CDR3 loop spans 15 amino acids. The CDR3: CAWSAGQGVLNIQYF. The CDR3 nucleotides are TGTGCCTGGAGTGCGGGACAGGGTGTTTTGAACATTCAGTACTTC.

This chain joins TRBV7-8 and TRBJ2-5; TRBD1 is a possible D gene (5 bases). The CDR3 totals 14 residues. Germline V gene sequence: CDR1 SGHVS, CDR2 FQNEAQ. The ends were cut back, 6 bases at V and 3 bases at J, with 14 bases in the middle. DNA for the CDR3: TGTGCCAGCAGAACAAACTCAGGGAAAGAGACCCAGTACTTC. Protein: CASRTNSGKETQYF. Looking up the rest from reference TRBV7-8 and TRBJ2-5 gives the full variable domain: GAGVSQSPRYKVAKRGQDVALRCDPISGHVSLFWYQQALGQGPEFLTYFQNEAQLDKSGLPSDRFFAERPEGSVSTLKIQRTQQEDSAVYLCASRTNSGKETQYFGPGTRLLVL.

The rearrangement uses TRBV6-5 and TRBJ2-3; TRBD1 agrees at 8 bases. The CDR3 is made up of 15 amino acids. J lost 3 bases, V lost 5 bases, and 7 bases had no gene match. The germline gives CDR1 MNHEY, CDR2 SVGAGI. CDR3 coding DNA: TGTGCCAGCAGTCAACAGGGGGTGGGGACAGATACGCAGTATTTT. It encodes CASSQQGVGTDTQYF.

The chain recombines TRBV6-6 with TRBJ2-7, with no clear D. Germline CDR1 MNHNY, CDR2 SVGAGI (reference sequence). The CDR3 totals 14 residues. Trimming removed 9 bases from V and 2 bases from J, with 17 bases in between. The CDR3 region has the DNA TGTGCCAGTAGACACGGTGAAAAACCCTACGAGCAGTACTTC. Its protein is CASRHGEKPYEQYF.

This chain links TRBV7-3 with TRBJ1-2; maybe TRBD1 (5 bases). Trimming removed 4 bases from V and 3 bases from J, with 9 bases in between. The V gene's germline CDR1 is SGHTA and CDR2 FQGTGA. The CDR3 is 13 residues long. CDR3 DNA sequence: TGTGCCAGCAGCTACGACAGAGACTATGGCTACACCTTC. It codes for CASSYDRDYGYTF.

The V call is TRBV10-3, the J call TRBJ1-1, with a weak D call TRBD1 (5 bases). With 2 bases removed from V and 10 bases from J, the gap between germline ends came to 17 bases. This CDR3 is built from 14 residues. Germline V gene data show CDR1 as ENHRY and CDR2 as SYGVKD. CDR3 DNA: TGTGCCATCAGTGAGACAAGCGCGGGGGAAGTAGCTTTCTTT. It encodes CAISETSAGEVAFF.

The chain links TRBV5-4 to TRBJ2-1, with TRBD2 matching 13 bases. This CDR3 contains 15 residues. J gave up 6 bases and V 4 bases, and 4 bases lay outside the gene matches. CDR1 and CDR2 (germline): SGHNT, YYREEE (reference sequence). CDR3 coding DNA: TGTGCCAGCAGCCGCGGACTAGCGGGGGTCAATGAGCAGTTCTTC. It encodes CASSRGLAGVNEQFF.